Each of the 30 T cell receptor beta chains below was sequenced from the same sample in a study of blood T cell repertoires in COVID-19. Clones were read by immunoSEQ multiplex PCR, and TCRdb kept only the in-frame ones, dropping some. The sample lists 150,000 to 180,000 clones, about four fifths occurring once. Sequenced: peripheral blood. These receptors originate from a man aged 55 to 69 with acute or convalescent COVID-19.

This rearrangement joins TRBV5-3 to TRBJ1-1, with 9 bases fitting TRBD1. TRBV5-3 is an ORF, with its function uncertain. The V segment lost 3 bases and the J segment 2 bases; nucleotides outside the gene matches: 5. The CDR3 is 15 amino acids. CDR3 sequence (DNA): TGTGCCAGAAGCTCCGGACAGGGGACTAACACTGAAGCTTTCTTT. Translating gives CARSSGQGTNTEAFF.

The J gene is TRBJ1-3, the V gene TRBV19; D is unresolved. The CDR3 is made up of 12 amino acids. The V gene's germline CDR1 is LNHDA and CDR2 SQIVND (reference sequence). Trimming removed 10 bases from V and 0 bases from J, with 7 bases in between. CDR3 DNA sequence: TGTGCCACCAGGAACTCTGGAAACACCATATATTTT. Its translation: CATRNSGNTIYF.

The CDR3 nucleotides are TGCGCCAGCAGCTTGGCGGGCGGGAGAGGCACAGATACGCAGTATTTT. Its translation is CASSLAGGRGTDTQYF. The chain uses TRBV5-1 and TRBJ2-3; 7 bases align to TRBD2. The CDR3 runs to 16 residues. From germline, CDR1 is SGHRS and CDR2 YFSETQ. V gave up 0 bases and J gave up 1 base; unmatched junction bases: 5.

The rearrangement joins TRBV7-2 to TRBJ2-1, with TRBD1 identical over 10 bases. The CDR3 sequence is 16 residues long. V shed 4 bases and J 5 bases; nucleotides not matched to a gene: 8. The germline V gene has CDR1 SGHTA and CDR2 FQGNSA. CDR3: CASSSPGTGVNNEQFF. The CDR3 region has the DNA TGTGCCAGCAGCTCTCCCGGGACAGGGGTCAACAATGAGCAGTTCTTC.

As to this clone: A read error may produce the germline difference seen at one junction end. The rearrangement links TRBV6-2 or TRBV6-3 to TRBJ2-7; D perhaps matches TRBD1 (5 bases). Germline assignment: CDR1 MNHEY and CDR2 SVGEGT. This CDR3 contains 11 residues. In nucleotides, the CDR3 is TGTGCCAGCAGCCTTTCTGGGGCCTTCCACTTC. Protein: CASSLSGAFHF.

This sequence joins TRBV7-6 and TRBJ2-1; 9 bases align to TRBD2. With 1 base clipped from V and 15 bases from J, the junction kept 4 bases outside the gene matches. Germline V CDR1 and CDR2: SGHVS, FNYEAQ. This CDR3 region has 12 residues. In nucleotides, the CDR3 is TGTGCCAGCAGCTTAGGCCCGGGACTAGCGTTCTTC. This sequence encodes CASSLGPGLAFF.

The chain carries TRBV3-1 (or the pseudogene TRBV3-2) and TRBJ2-7, with D perhaps matching TRBD1 (6 bases). The CDR3 totals 14 residues. The germline CDR1 and CDR2 sequences are LGHDT and YNNKEL (reference sequence). Between the trimmed V and J ends, which lost 5 bases and 2 bases, there was a span of 13 bases. CDR3 DNA: TGTGCCAGCAGCGCCCAGGGGTTCGCCTACGAGCAGTACTTC. It is translated as CASSAQGFAYEQYF.

This chain connects TRBV5-1 to TRBJ2-3, with 8 positions matching TRBD2. Trimming removed 5 bases from V and 6 bases from J; junction bases left unmatched: 8. This CDR3 comprises 14 residues. Germline assignment: CDR1 SGHRS and CDR2 YFSETQ. The CDR3 here is CASRAGLEQDTQYF. The CDR3 DNA reads TGCGCCAGCAGGGCGGGACTAGAACAGGATACGCAGTATTTT.

This sequence joins TRBV11-3 and TRBJ2-1; possibly TRBD2 for D (5 bases). Germline V gene data show CDR1 as SGHNT and CDR2 as YENEEA. Trimming left V 3 bases short and J 5 bases short, with 8 bases between. CDR3 length: 13 residues. The CDR3 here is CASSFTGDNEQFF. In DNA form, the CDR3 reads TGTGCCAGCAGCTTCACCGGGGACAATGAGCAGTTCTTC.

The sample holds a few counts of this clone. The chain couples TRBV7-2 to TRBJ1-6; 10 bases line up with TRBD1. Germline V CDR1 and CDR2: SGHTA, FQGNSA. The trim removed 4 bases at V and 11 bases at J, leaving 8 bases unmatched. This CDR3 contains 15 residues. CDR3: CASSSGRTGGAPLHF. CDR3 nucleotide sequence: TGTGCCAGCAGCTCAGGCCGGACAGGGGGAGCACCCCTCCACTTT.

The V gene is TRBV7-2, the J gene TRBJ1-4; D is unclear. Germline values: CDR1 SGHTA, CDR2 FQGNSA. The ends were cut back, 5 bases at V and 0 bases at J, with 10 bases in the middle. This CDR3 is built from 15 residues. Here the CDR3 reads CASSLTSATNEKLFF. CDR3 nucleotides: TGTGCCAGCAGCCTAACGTCCGCAACTAATGAAAAACTGTTTTTT.

A few counts support this clone. The chain couples TRBV21-1 to TRBJ1-3. TRBV21-1 is flagged as a pseudogene. This CDR3 contains 15 residues. The CDR3 DNA reads as TGTGCCAGCAGCAAGGGGGACCCGGGGGGACACACCATATATTTT. It specifies CASSKGDPGGHTIYF.

This rearrangement joins TRBV7-2 to TRBJ1-1; D may be TRBD1 (6 bases). Trimming took off 5 bases at V and 0 bases at J, with 16 bases between the two ends. The CDR3 contains 16 residues. Looked up from germline, CDR1 is SGHTA and CDR2 is FQGNSA. This CDR3 is CASSPHGAGVNTEAFF. The CDR3, as DNA: TGTGCCAGCAGCCCGCACGGGGCAGGGGTGAACACTGAAGCTTTCTTT.

The gene calls are TRBV29-1 and TRBJ2-5; D is perhaps TRBD1 (6 bases). Germline V gene sequence: CDR1 SQVTM, CDR2 ANQGSEA. The CDR3 consists of 16 residues. Trimming took 4 bases from V and 1 from J, leaving 19 bases between them. The CDR3 sequence: CSVGGGWARGQETQYF. The CDR3, as DNA: TGCAGCGTTGGAGGGGGATGGGCGAGGGGCCAAGAGACCCAGTACTTC.

The chain carries TRBV19 and TRBJ1-1, with D hard to call. Germline assignment: CDR1 LNHDA and CDR2 SQIVND (reference sequence). This CDR3 is built from 13 residues. Trimming shortened V by 10 bases and J by 5 bases, and 17 bases separated the two germline ends. The CDR3 nucleotides read TGTGCCACCTTAGGTGGTTTAGCAACTGAAGCTTTCTTT. Its protein is CATLGGLATEAFF. The variable domain in full, completed from reference TRBV19 and TRBJ1-1, reads DGGITQSPKYLFRKEGQNVTLSCEQNLNHDAMYWYRQDPGQGLRLIYYSQIVNDFQKGDIAEGYSVSREKKESFPLTVTSAQKNPTAFYLCATLGGLATEAFFGQGTRLTVV.

The chain employs TRBV30 and TRBJ2-7, with D possibly being TRBD1 (6 bases). The CDR3 is made up of 13 amino acids. Trimming took off 3 bases at V and 2 bases at J, with 11 bases between the two ends. Germline V gives CDR1 GTSNPN, CDR2 SVGIG (reference sequence). The CDR3 sequence is CAWSVWGPYEQYF. The CDR3 nucleotides read TGTGCCTGGAGCGTCTGGGGGCCCTACGAGCAGTACTTC. The full variable domain, rest sourced from reference TRBV30 and TRBJ2-7, is SQTIHQWPATLVQPVGSPLSLECTVEGTSNPNLYWYRQAAGRGLQLLFYSVGIGQISSEVPQNLSASRPQDRQFILSSKKLLLSDSGFYLCAWSVWGPYEQYFGPGTRLTVT.

J is TRBJ2-5 and V is TRBV3-1 (or the pseudogene TRBV3-2); 7 bases line up with TRBD1. The CDR3 totals 15 residues. V dropped 3 bases and J dropped 0; count of bases not matched to a gene: 4. The germline V gene has CDR1 LGHDT and CDR2 YNNKEL (reference sequence). The chain's CDR3 is CASSQVDRDQETQYF. The CDR3 DNA is TGTGCCAGCAGCCAGGTAGACAGGGACCAAGAGACCCAGTACTTC.

V is TRBV28 and J is TRBJ1-6, with a weak D call TRBD1 (5 bases). The CDR3 runs to 12 residues. V dropped 4 bases and J dropped 14 bases, with 12 bases sitting between them. In germline, CDR1 is MDHEN, CDR2 SYDVKM. DNA for the CDR3: TGTGCCAGCAGTTCGGGGGGGTCAACCCTCCACTTT. It codes for CASSSGGSTLHF. Drawing the rest from reference TRBV28 and TRBJ1-6, the complete variable domain is DVKVTQSSRYLVKRTGEKVFLECVQDMDHENMFWYRQDPGLGLRLIYFSYDVKMKEKGDIPEGYSVSREKKERFSLILESASTNQTSMYLCASSSGGSTLHFGNGTRLTVT.

This chain joins TRBV28 and TRBJ1-5, with D unclear. Trimming cost V 3 bases and J 3 bases, with 3 bases left between them. This CDR3 is 12 amino acids long. Per the germline V gene, CDR1 is MDHEN and CDR2 is SYDVKM. The CDR3 DNA is TGTGCCAGCAGTTTTAACAATCAGCCCCAGCATTTT. Its protein product is CASSFNNQPQHF.

This clone was seen only a few times. The chain has TRBV19 and TRBJ2-7, with TRBD1 as a possible D gene (7 bases). The CDR3 loop spans 13 amino acids. Germline CDR1 and CDR2: LNHDA and SQIVND (reference sequence). Trimming stripped 8 bases from V and 7 bases from J, with 18 bases between. CDR3 in amino acids: CASSTGTWCEQYF. CDR3 nucleotide sequence: TGTGCCAGTTCGACAGGGACTTGGTGTGAGCAGTACTTC. Full variable domain (remainder filled in from reference TRBV19 and TRBJ2-7): DGGITQSPKYLFRKEGQNVTLSCEQNLNHDAMYWYRQDPGQGLRLIYYSQIVNDFQKGDIAEGYSVSREKKESFPLTVTSAQKNPTAFYLCASSTGTWCEQYFGPGTRLTVT.

The chain has TRBV6-5 and TRBJ2-1, with D perhaps TRBD1 (6 bases). With 7 bases removed from V and 7 bases from J, the gap between germline ends came to 17 bases. CDR3 size: 14 residues. The germline V gene has CDR1 MNHEY and CDR2 SVGAGI. The CDR3 protein is CASTLPRGANEQFF. The CDR3 nucleotides read TGTGCCAGCACCCTCCCCAGGGGAGCTAATGAGCAGTTCTTC.

In regard to this clone: The sample holds other DNA sequences that translate to the same CDR3. CDR3 region: CASKRLNTGELFF. The CDR3 DNA is TGTGCCAGCAAAAGACTGAACACCGGGGAGCTGTTTTTT. The gene calls are TRBV6-5 and TRBJ2-2; no reliable D call. The CDR3 has 13 amino acids. Trimming removed 7 bases from V and 1 base from J, with 7 bases in between. The germline V gene has CDR1 MNHEY and CDR2 SVGAGI.

This chain joins TRBV14 and TRBJ2-2, with 9 bases that match TRBD1. There are 21 residues in the CDR3. In germline, CDR1 is SGHDN, CDR2 FVKESK. V dropped 3 bases and J dropped 0; count of bases not matched to a gene: 17. CDR3 amino acids: CASSQLKRRDRVSANTGELFF. CDR3 in DNA: TGTGCCAGCAGCCAGTTGAAACGCCGGGACAGGGTTTCGGCGAACACCGGGGAGCTGTTTTTT. The full variable domain, in which reference TRBV14 and TRBJ2-2 provide the parts outside the CDR3, is EAGVTQFPSHSVIEKGQTVTLRCDPISGHDNLYWYRRVMGKEIKFLLHFVKESKQDESGMPNNRFLAERTGGTYSTLKVQPAELEDSGVYFCASSQLKRRDRVSANTGELFFGEGSRLTVL.

The sample holds a few counts of this clone. V is TRBV5-5 and J is TRBJ2-2; D is perhaps TRBD1 (6 bases). Trimming left V 7 bases short and J 4 bases short, with 11 bases between. The CDR3 is 13 amino acids. Looked up from germline, CDR1 is SGHKS and CDR2 is YYEKEE (reference sequence). Here the CDR3 DNA reads TGTGCCAGCGAGACAGGACGCACCGGGGAGCTGTTTTTT. Translated, it gives CASETGRTGELFF.

The rearrangement uses TRBV7-2 and TRBJ1-5; D is undetermined. V dropped 3 bases and J dropped 6 bases, with 12 bases sitting between them. The length of the CDR3 is 14 residues. Germline lookup yields CDR1 SGHTA and CDR2 FQGNSA. CDR3 loop: CASSFKAGGQPQHF. In nucleotides, the CDR3 is TGTGCCAGCAGCTTTAAGGCAGGAGGTCAGCCCCAGCATTTT.

J is TRBJ2-7 and V is TRBV5-1, with 11 bases that match TRBD2. Germline loops: CDR1 SGHRS, CDR2 YFSETQ. This CDR3 spans 16 amino acids. The junction had 6 bases not matched to a gene; V was cut back by 4 bases and J by 0 bases. Here the CDR3 DNA reads TGCGCCAGCAGCAAGGGACTAGCGGATAGCTCCTACGAGCAGTACTTC. This sequence encodes CASSKGLADSSYEQYF.

The V gene is TRBV11-2, the J gene TRBJ1-4; D is perhaps TRBD1 (5 bases). Trimming removed 5 bases from V and 10 bases from J, with 20 bases in between. CDR1 and CDR2 (germline): SGHAT, FQNNGV. The CDR3 consists of 15 residues. As DNA, the CDR3 is TGTGCCAGCAGCGATCGGAGGGGCGAGAGTGGAAAACTGTTTTTT. This encodes CASSDRRGESGKLFF.

The CDR3 DNA reads TGTGCCAGTCTACCTAGCGGGACAGTCACAGATACGCAGTATTTT. It specifies CASLPSGTVTDTQYF. This chain connects TRBV19 to TRBJ2-3, with 9 bases fitting TRBD2. Germline V lookup: CDR1 LNHDA, CDR2 SQIVND (reference sequence). This CDR3 comprises 15 residues. V was clipped by 8 bases and J by 2 bases; unmatched bases: 8.

V usage is TRBV28 and J usage is TRBJ2-3, with 8 bases aligning to TRBD1. V shed 6 bases and J 4 bases; nucleotides not matched to a gene: 15. The CDR3 has 17 amino acids. Germline-derived CDR1 and CDR2 are MDHEN and SYDVKM. The CDR3 protein is CASSPAGGAAGSDTQYF. CDR3 nucleotide sequence: TGTGCCAGCAGCCCCGCAGGGGGCGCGGCGGGGTCAGATACGCAGTATTTT.

J is TRBJ2-6 and V is TRBV3-1 (or the pseudogene TRBV3-2); TRBD2 matches 9 bases. Trimming cost V 3 bases and J 0 bases; bases outside gene matches: 3. This CDR3 has 17 amino acids. Germline V gene lookup returns CDR1 LGHDT and CDR2 YNNKEL (reference sequence). The CDR3 reads CASSHGSGSSGANVLTF. In nucleotides, the CDR3 is TGTGCCAGCAGCCATGGTAGCGGGAGCTCTGGGGCCAACGTCCTGACTTTC.